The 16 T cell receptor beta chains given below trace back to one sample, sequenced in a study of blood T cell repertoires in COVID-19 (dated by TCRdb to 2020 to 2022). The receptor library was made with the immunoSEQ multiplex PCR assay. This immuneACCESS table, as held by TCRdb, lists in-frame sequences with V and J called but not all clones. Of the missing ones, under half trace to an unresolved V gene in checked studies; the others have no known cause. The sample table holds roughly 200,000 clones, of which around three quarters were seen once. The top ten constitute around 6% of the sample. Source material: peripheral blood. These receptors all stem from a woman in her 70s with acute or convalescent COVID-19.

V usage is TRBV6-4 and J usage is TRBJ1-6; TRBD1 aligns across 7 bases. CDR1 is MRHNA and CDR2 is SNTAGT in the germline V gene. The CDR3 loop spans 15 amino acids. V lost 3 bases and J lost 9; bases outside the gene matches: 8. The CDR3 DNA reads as TGTGCCAGCAGTGAGTCCAGGGCAGGGGGTTCACCCCTCCACTTT. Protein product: CASSESRAGGSPLHF.

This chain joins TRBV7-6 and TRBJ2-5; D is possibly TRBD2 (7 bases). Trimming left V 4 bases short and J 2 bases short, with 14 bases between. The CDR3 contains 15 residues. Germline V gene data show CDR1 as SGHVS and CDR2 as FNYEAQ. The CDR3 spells CASSSMGGGQETQYF. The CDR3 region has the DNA TGTGCCAGCAGCTCGATGGGAGGGGGTCAAGAGACCCAGTACTTC.

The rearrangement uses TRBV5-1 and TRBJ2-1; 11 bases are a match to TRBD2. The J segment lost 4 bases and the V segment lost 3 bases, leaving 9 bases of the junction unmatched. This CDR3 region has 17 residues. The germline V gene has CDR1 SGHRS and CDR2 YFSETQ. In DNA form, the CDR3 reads TGCGCCAGCAGCTCTAGGGGGGGACTAGCGGCTTACAATGAGCAGTTCTTC. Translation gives CASSSRGGLAAYNEQFF.

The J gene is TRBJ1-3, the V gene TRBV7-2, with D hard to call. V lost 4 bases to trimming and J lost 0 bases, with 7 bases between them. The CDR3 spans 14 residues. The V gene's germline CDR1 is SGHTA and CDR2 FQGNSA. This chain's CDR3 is CASSSPSSGNTIYF. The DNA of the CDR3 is TGTGCCAGCAGCTCCCCGAGCTCTGGAAACACCATATATTTT.

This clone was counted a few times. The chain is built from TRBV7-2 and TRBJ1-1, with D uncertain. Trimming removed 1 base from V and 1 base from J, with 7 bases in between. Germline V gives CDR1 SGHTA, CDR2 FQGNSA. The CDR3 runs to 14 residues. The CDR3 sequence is CASSLVGGNTEAFF. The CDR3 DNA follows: TGTGCCAGCAGCTTAGTTGGCGGGAACACTGAAGCTTTCTTT.

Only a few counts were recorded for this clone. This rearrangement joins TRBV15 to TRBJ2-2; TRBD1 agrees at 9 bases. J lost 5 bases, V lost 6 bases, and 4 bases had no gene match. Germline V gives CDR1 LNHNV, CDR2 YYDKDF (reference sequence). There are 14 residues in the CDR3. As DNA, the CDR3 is TGTGCCACCAGAACCGGACAGGGGACCGGGGAGCTGTTTTTT. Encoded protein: CATRTGQGTGELFF.

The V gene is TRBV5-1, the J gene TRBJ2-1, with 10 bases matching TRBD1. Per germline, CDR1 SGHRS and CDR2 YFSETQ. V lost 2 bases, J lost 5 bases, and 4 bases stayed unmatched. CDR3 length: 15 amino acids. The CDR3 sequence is CASSLGTGVHNEQFF. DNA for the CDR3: TGCGCCAGCAGCTTAGGGACAGGGGTGCACAATGAGCAGTTCTTC.

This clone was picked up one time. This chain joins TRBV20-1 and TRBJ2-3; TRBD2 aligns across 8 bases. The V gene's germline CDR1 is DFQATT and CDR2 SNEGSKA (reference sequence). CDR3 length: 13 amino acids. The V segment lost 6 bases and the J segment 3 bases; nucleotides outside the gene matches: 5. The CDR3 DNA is TGCAGTGCCAGTCGGGGGGGGACAGATACGCAGTATTTT. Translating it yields CSASRGGTDTQYF.

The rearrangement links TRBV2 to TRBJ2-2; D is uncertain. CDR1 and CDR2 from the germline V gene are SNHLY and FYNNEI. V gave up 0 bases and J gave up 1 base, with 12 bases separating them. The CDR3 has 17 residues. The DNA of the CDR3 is TGTGCCAGCAGTGAAGCGCTTGGCAGCGAGAACACCGGGGAGCTGTTTTTT. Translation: CASSEALGSENTGELFF. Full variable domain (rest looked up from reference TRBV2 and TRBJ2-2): EPEVTQTPSHQVTQMGQEVILRCVPISNHLYFYWYRQILGQKVEFLVSFYNNEISEKSEIFDDQFSVERPDGSNFTLKIRSTKLEDSAMYFCASSEALGSENTGELFFGEGSRLTVL.

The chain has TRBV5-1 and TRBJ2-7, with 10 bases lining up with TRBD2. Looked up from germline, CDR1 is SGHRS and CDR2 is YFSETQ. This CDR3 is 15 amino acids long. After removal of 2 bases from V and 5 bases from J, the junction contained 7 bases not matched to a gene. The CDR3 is CASSFVTSGTDEQYF. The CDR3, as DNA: TGCGCCAGCAGCTTTGTCACTAGCGGGACCGACGAGCAGTACTTC.

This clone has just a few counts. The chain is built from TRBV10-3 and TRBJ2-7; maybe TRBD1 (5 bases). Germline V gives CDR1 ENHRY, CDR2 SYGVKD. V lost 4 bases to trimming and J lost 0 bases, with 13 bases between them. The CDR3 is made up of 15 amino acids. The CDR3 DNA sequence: TGTGCCATCAGTGGTAGACAGACGAGCTCCTACGAGCAGTACTTC. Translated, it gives CAISGRQTSSYEQYF.

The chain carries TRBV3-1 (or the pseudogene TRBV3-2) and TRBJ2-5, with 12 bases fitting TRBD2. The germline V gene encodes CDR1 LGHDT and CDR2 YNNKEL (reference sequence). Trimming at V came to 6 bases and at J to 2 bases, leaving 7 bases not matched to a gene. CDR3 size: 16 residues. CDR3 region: CASRPTGTSGQETQYF. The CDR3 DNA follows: TGTGCCAGCAGGCCGACCGGGACTAGCGGGCAAGAGACCCAGTACTTC.

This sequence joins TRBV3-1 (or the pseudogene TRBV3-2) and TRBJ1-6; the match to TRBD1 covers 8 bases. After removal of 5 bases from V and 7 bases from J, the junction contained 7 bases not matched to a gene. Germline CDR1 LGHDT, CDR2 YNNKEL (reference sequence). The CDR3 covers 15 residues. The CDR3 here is CASSTAGTGNSPLHF. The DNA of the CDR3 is TGTGCCAGCAGCACCGCCGGGACAGGCAATTCACCCCTCCACTTT.

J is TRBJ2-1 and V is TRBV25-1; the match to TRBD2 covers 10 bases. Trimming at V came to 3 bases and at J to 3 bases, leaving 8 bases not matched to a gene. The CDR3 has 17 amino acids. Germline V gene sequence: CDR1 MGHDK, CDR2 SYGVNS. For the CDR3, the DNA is TGTGCCAGCAGTGACATAACTAGCGGGAACCACTACAATGAGCAGTTCTTC. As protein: CASSDITSGNHYNEQFF.

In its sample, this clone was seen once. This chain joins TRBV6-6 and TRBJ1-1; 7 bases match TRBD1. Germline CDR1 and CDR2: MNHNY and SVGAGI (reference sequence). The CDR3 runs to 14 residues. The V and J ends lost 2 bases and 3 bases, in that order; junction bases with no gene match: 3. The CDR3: CASSYAGTDTEAFF. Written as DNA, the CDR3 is TGTGCCAGCAGTTACGCCGGGACAGACACTGAAGCTTTCTTT.

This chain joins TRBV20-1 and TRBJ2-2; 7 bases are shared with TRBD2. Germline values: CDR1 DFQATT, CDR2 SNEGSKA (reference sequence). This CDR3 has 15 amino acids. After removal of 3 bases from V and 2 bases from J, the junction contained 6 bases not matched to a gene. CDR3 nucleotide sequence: TGCAGTGCTAGTCCCAGCGGGACCAACACCGGGGAGCTGTTTTTT. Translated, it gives CSASPSGTNTGELFF.